This is a list of T cell receptor beta chains from one sample in a study of blood T cells in healthy people across ages. TCRdb processed the 5' RACE reads anew with MiXCR; each CDR3 protein has one entry. The table records about 1.6 million distinct CDR3 sequences, approximately 32% of them present only once. The sample taken for sequencing was blood. The receptors here all came from a young woman in good health. Both conserved end residues are part of each CDR3. The order of the fields is J gene, clone size, V gene, D gene, CDR3 DNA, CDR3 protein. A D gene is named only where the DNA matches it firmly. Rows give clone size only sometimes, using once, few, many, or a class for an expanded clone.

J: TRBJ2-1
size: .
V: TRBV7-3
D: TRBD2
DNA: TGTGCCAGCAGCGTCTCGCGGGGGGGCCGGAATGAGCAGTTCTTC
CDR3: CASSVSRGGRNEQFF

J: TRBJ2-7
size: .
V: TRBV5-1
D: .
DNA: TGCGCCAGCAGCCACGGACTGGGGGGCTCCTACGAGCAGTACTTC
CDR3: CASSHGLGGSYEQYF

J: TRBJ2-1
size: few
V: TRBV15
D: .
DNA: TGTGCCACCAGCACCGGGAGCTTTAATGAGCAGTTCTTC
CDR3: CATSTGSFNEQFF

J: TRBJ2-3
size: .
V: TRBV20-1
D: TRBD2
DNA: TGCAGTGCTACCAGGACTAGCGGGACGACAGATACGCAGTATTTT
CDR3: CSATRTSGTTDTQYF

J: TRBJ2-5
size: .
V: TRBV15
D: .
DNA: TGTGCCACCAGCAGAGAAGGACTTCACAATGAGCAGTACTTC
CDR3: CATSREGLHNEQYF

J: TRBJ2-1
size: .
V: TRBV5-1
D: TRBD2
DNA: TGCGCCAGCACGAACCTACTAGCGGGGCACAATGAGCAGTTCTTC
CDR3: CASTNLLAGHNEQFF

J: TRBJ2-7
size: few
V: TRBV10-2
D: .
DNA: TGCGCCAGCAGTGACAGGGTGTCGAAGGCCTACGAGCAGTACTTC
CDR3: CASSDRVSKAYEQYF

J: TRBJ1-1
size: .
V: TRBV7-9
D: TRBD1
DNA: TGTGCCAGCAGCCGGGGACAGGGATTTGAAGCTTTCTTT
CDR3: CASSRGQGFEAFF

J: TRBJ1-2
size: few
V: TRBV7-2
D: .
DNA: TGTGCCAGCAGTTACGGGAGTGGCTATGGCTACACCTTC
CDR3: CASSYGSGYGYTF

J: TRBJ1-5
size: .
V: TRBV12-3/TRBV12-4
D: TRBD1
DNA: TGTGCCAGCAATATGGGACAGGGGTATAGCAATCAGCCCCAGCATTTT
CDR3: CASNMGQGYSNQPQHF

J: TRBJ2-1
size: .
V: TRBV19
D: .
DNA: TGTGCCAGTAGTATAGTGGGAGGCATCTCCTACAATGAGCAGTTCTTC
CDR3: CASSIVGGISYNEQFF

J: TRBJ2-7
size: .
V: TRBV20-1
D: TRBD1
DNA: TGCAGCGCTAGAGAAGAACAGGGGAAGGGGGCCTACGAGCAGTACTTC
CDR3: CSAREEQGKGAYEQYF

J: TRBJ2-1
size: .
V: TRBV7-9
D: TRBD1
DNA: TGTGCCAGCAGCTTACTGACAGGGATTGAGCAGTTCTTC
CDR3: CASSLLTGIEQFF

J: TRBJ2-3
size: few
V: TRBV12-5
D: TRBD2
DNA: TGTGCTAGTGGTTCTCAAGCGGGACGCACAGATACGCAGTATTTT
CDR3: CASGSQAGRTDTQYF

J: TRBJ2-1
size: .
V: TRBV30
D: .
DNA: TGTGCCTGGAGTGGGGGTTGGGAGCAGTTCTTC
CDR3: CAWSGGWEQFF

J: TRBJ2-3
size: .
V: TRBV20-1
D: .
DNA: TGCAGTGCTACCAGGGCAGGTACGCAGTATTTT
CDR3: CSATRAGTQYF

J: TRBJ2-5
size: .
V: TRBV15
D: .
DNA: TGTGCCACCAGCAGGGAAAACACACAACCCCAAGAGACCCAGTACTTC
CDR3: CATSRENTQPQETQYF

J: TRBJ2-1
size: once
V: TRBV10-3
D: .
DNA: TGTGCCAGCGGTAGGTCTCGGGGTGGGAATGAGCAGTTCTTC
CDR3: CASGRSRGGNEQFF

J: TRBJ2-5
size: .
V: TRBV19
D: TRBD1
DNA: TGTGCCAGTAAAGACAGGGTGAGGGAGACCCAGTACTTC
CDR3: CASKDRVRETQYF

J: TRBJ2-7
size: .
V: TRBV10-3
D: TRBD2
DNA: TGTGCCACCCAGGCTAGCGGGACCTTCTACGAGCAGTACTTC
CDR3: CATQASGTFYEQYF

J: TRBJ1-1
size: .
V: TRBV3-1
D: .
DNA: TGTGCCAGCAGCCAAGTACTGGGGGCGGTTCGAGCTTTCTTT
CDR3: CASSQVLGAVRAFF

J: TRBJ2-7
size: .
V: TRBV20-1
D: .
DNA: TGCAGTGCTAGCCGGTCTTTCACGGCCTACGAGCAGTACTTC
CDR3: CSASRSFTAYEQYF

J: TRBJ2-6
size: .
V: TRBV20-1
D: .
DNA: TGCAGTGCTAGGGCCCCCCCTCAGGGGACTATGGGCTCTGGGGCCAACGTCCTGACTTTC
CDR3: CSARAPPQGTMGSGANVLTF

J: TRBJ2-7
size: .
V: TRBV9
D: .
DNA: TGTGCCAGCAGCGTAGACTGGGGGGGCGAGGAGCAGTACTTC
CDR3: CASSVDWGGEEQYF

J: TRBJ2-1
size: .
V: TRBV6-2/TRBV6-3
D: .
DNA: TGTGCCAGCAGTTACTCGACGGGCGGGGTGAGCTCCTACAATGAGCAGTTCTTC
CDR3: CASSYSTGGVSSYNEQFF

J: TRBJ1-1
size: few
V: TRBV30
D: TRBD1
DNA: TGTGCCTTTTCAGGGGGGGCCACTGAAGCTTTCTTT
CDR3: CAFSGGATEAFF

J: TRBJ2-7
size: few
V: TRBV20-1
D: .
DNA: TGCAGTGCTAGAGTTGGGGAAGGGCAGTACTTC
CDR3: CSARVGEGQYF

J: TRBJ2-7
size: .
V: TRBV6-1
D: TRBD2
DNA: TGTGCCAGCAGTGAAAAGGTAGCGGGAGGTGACGAGCAGTACTTC
CDR3: CASSEKVAGGDEQYF

J: TRBJ2-5
size: .
V: TRBV3-1
D: TRBD2
DNA: TGTGCCGGCATCGGGGGGGGCGTAGGTTACCAAGAGACCCAGTACTTC
CDR3: CAGIGGGVGYQETQYF

J: TRBJ2-2
size: .
V: TRBV15
D: TRBD1
DNA: TGTGCCACCAGCAGAGGGGACAGGCTAACCGGGGAGCTGTTTTTT
CDR3: CATSRGDRLTGELFF

J: TRBJ2-2
size: .
V: TRBV28
D: TRBD1
DNA: TGTGCCAGCAGCCCAACAGGGGGCTTCTCCAACACCGGGGAGCTGTTTTTT
CDR3: CASSPTGGFSNTGELFF

J: TRBJ1-4
size: few
V: TRBV5-1
D: .
DNA: TGCGCCAGCAGGGTATCCCCACTTGCAACTAATGAAAAACTGTTTTTT
CDR3: CASRVSPLATNEKLFF

J: TRBJ1-1
size: .
V: TRBV3-1
D: .
DNA: TGTGCCAGCAGCCAAGAAGGATACAAAGCTTTCTTT
CDR3: CASSQEGYKAFF

J: TRBJ2-3
size: few
V: TRBV2
D: TRBD2
DNA: TGTGCCAGCAGCCGAAGGGCTAGCGGGGCGTCAGATACGCAGTATTTT
CDR3: CASSRRASGASDTQYF

J: TRBJ2-7
size: .
V: TRBV27
D: TRBD2
DNA: TGTGCCAGCAGTTTAGAGGGGACTAGCGGGCCCTACGAGCAGTACTTC
CDR3: CASSLEGTSGPYEQYF

J: TRBJ1-5
size: .
V: TRBV6-2/TRBV6-3
D: .
DNA: TGTGCCGGCAGTCCCCCCGGGGGCTACTGGCAGCCCCAGCATTTT
CDR3: CAGSPPGGYWQPQHF

J: TRBJ2-1
size: few
V: TRBV6-1
D: .
DNA: TGTGCCAGCAGCGCGCCGGGGCCTGTACCAGAGCAGTTCTTC
CDR3: CASSAPGPVPEQFF

J: TRBJ2-7
size: few
V: TRBV4-1
D: .
DNA: TGCGCCGGCAGCCATCCCACACAGGGACCCTACGAGCAGTACTTC
CDR3: CAGSHPTQGPYEQYF

J: TRBJ2-6
size: .
V: TRBV29-1
D: .
DNA: TGCAGCGTTGAATGGGACAAGGTAGGTAACGTCCTGACTTTC
CDR3: CSVEWDKVGNVLTF

J: TRBJ1-1
size: once
V: TRBV19
D: .
DNA: TGTGCCAGTAGTATAGTCCCGGCAGGGGTGAACACTGAAGCTTTCTTT
CDR3: CASSIVPAGVNTEAFF

J: TRBJ2-7
size: many
V: TRBV4-1
D: TRBD1
DNA: TGCGCCAGCAGCCAAGAGACAGGGTTAATGGGCGAGCAGTACTTC
CDR3: CASSQETGLMGEQYF

J: TRBJ2-7
size: .
V: TRBV20-1
D: .
DNA: TGCAGTGCTAGAGATTTGGGGGGAATCCCCTACGAGCAGTACTTC
CDR3: CSARDLGGIPYEQYF